Below are 15 T cell receptor beta chains sequenced from a single sample in a study of CD8 T cells in ankylosing spondylitis (dated by TCRdb to between 2016 and 2019). The library was generated by 5' RACE. The instrument was an Illumina HiSeq 2500. TCRdb reanalyzed the raw reads on its own, using fastp at Q25 for trimming and MiXCR for clone calling, and kept in-frame beta chains. Here each entry gathers all rows of one CDR3 protein and keeps the most common genes and DNA. This sample is represented by around 150,000 distinct CDR3 sequences; roughly 31% of them were singletons. Of the sample, 5.5% to 7.5% is held by the ten largest clones. Sample: synovial fluid, either unsorted or a sorted T cell fraction (not recorded which). The source of these receptors is a male donor with ankylosing spondylitis.

This chain joins TRBV5-1 and TRBJ1-1, with D possibly TRBD1 on 6 matching bases. V lost 0 bases and J lost 9, with 12 bases in between. CDR3 length: 13 residues. CDR1 SGHRS and CDR2 YFSETQ come from the germline V gene. This CDR3 is CASSLEYRAQAFF. CDR3 sequence (DNA): TGCGCCAGCAGCTTGGAATACAGGGCGCAAGCTTTCTTT.

This clonotype turned up a few times. V gene TRBV6-2 or TRBV6-3 combines with J gene TRBJ2-6; possible D gene TRBD2, 5 bases. Germline V lookup: CDR1 MNHEY, CDR2 SVGEGT. This CDR3 spans 16 amino acids. V lost 6 bases and J lost 0, with 12 bases in between. This CDR3 is CASSSGLFSGANVLTF. CDR3 bases: TGTGCCAGCAGCAGCGGACTGTTCTCTGGGGCCAACGTCCTGACTTTC.

The chain recombines TRBV28 with TRBJ2-1, with 12 bases matching TRBD2. Germline-derived CDR1 and CDR2 are MDHEN and SYDVKM. The trim removed 5 bases at V and 3 bases at J, leaving 5 bases unmatched. The CDR3 runs to 16 residues. The CDR3, as DNA: TGTGCCAGCAGTGCCATGACTAGCGGGAGCTACAATGAGCAGTTCTTC. It yields the protein CASSAMTSGSYNEQFF.

This clonotype was seen a handful of times. The chain combines TRBV4-3 with TRBJ1-6; no clear D gene. The V end was cut by 1 base, the J end by 8 bases, with 9 bases between. CDR1 is LGHNA and CDR2 is YSLEER in the germline V gene. This CDR3 is built from 14 residues. The CDR3 spells CASSQGEFDSPLHF. In DNA form, the CDR3 reads TGCGCCAGCAGCCAAGGGGAATTCGATTCACCCCTCCACTTT.

This clonotype was seen ten or more times. The chain is built from TRBV2 and TRBJ2-7; D might be TRBD1 or TRBD2, each matching 6 bases. Germline V gene lookup returns CDR1 SNHLY and CDR2 FYNNEI. Trimming took off 3 bases at V and 7 bases at J, with 19 bases between the two ends. The CDR3 covers 15 residues. DNA of the CDR3: TGTGCCAGCAGTGATAACGGGGGCCGTCTGCTTGAGCAGTACTTC. Protein: CASSDNGGRLLEQYF.

This clonotype has a handful of counts. This chain uses TRBV6-7 with TRBJ1-5, with TRBD1 matching over 8 bases. TRBV6-7 is noted as an ORF with a role that remains uncertain. The V gene end was trimmed by 5 bases and the J gene end by 0 bases; junction bases not matched to a gene: 9. This CDR3 comprises 17 residues. The CDR3 DNA sequence: TGTGCCAGCAGTAACTTACAGGGGGAGGATAGCAATCAGCCCCAGCATTTT. As protein: CASSNLQGEDSNQPQHF.

This clonotype was counted ten times or more. The chain uses TRBV2 and TRBJ2-3, with D tentatively TRBD1 (7 bases). The CDR3 runs 13 residues. Trimming pared 4 bases from V and 6 bases from J, leaving 11 bases between. Germline V gene lookup returns CDR1 SNHLY and CDR2 FYNNEI. CDR3 DNA sequence: TGTGCCAGCAGTGTGGCAGGGGGGGATACGCAGTATTTT. Amino acid sequence: CASSVAGGDTQYF.

The chain recombines TRBV6-1 with TRBJ1-5; D gene ambiguous. In germline, CDR1 is MNHNS, CDR2 SASEGT. The CDR3 length is 15 residues. Trimming stripped 6 bases from V and 4 bases from J, with 16 bases between. CDR3 coding DNA: TGTGCCAGCAGCTTGGGAGTTAAAAGAAATCAGCCCCAGCATTTT. Amino acids: CASSLGVKRNQPQHF.

The chain has TRBV14 and TRBJ1-1; no firm D call. The V end was cut by 6 bases, the J end by 3 bases, with 14 bases between. Germline CDR1 reads SGHDN; CDR2 reads FVKESK. CDR3 size: 14 residues. DNA for the CDR3: TGTGCCAGCAGTCGAGGGAAAGGATACACTGAAGCTTTCTTT. As protein: CASSRGKGYTEAFF.

In its sample, this clonotype was seen a few times. The chain combines TRBV15 with TRBJ2-3, with a weak D call TRBD1 (6 bases). V was trimmed by 3 bases and J by 0 bases, leaving 13 bases between them. CDR3 length: 16 residues. Germline V gene data show CDR1 as LNHNV and CDR2 as YYDKDF (reference sequence). CDR3 in amino acids: CATSRKDRASTDTQYF. The DNA for the CDR3 is TGTGCCACCAGCAGGAAGGACAGAGCTAGCACAGATACGCAGTATTTT.

This clonotype was picked up many times. J is TRBJ1-6 and V is TRBV29-1; a weak D match, TRBD1 (5 bases). This CDR3 has 13 amino acids. CDR1 and CDR2 from the germline V gene are SQVTM and ANQGSEA. With 7 bases removed from V and 6 bases from J, the gap between germline ends came to 13 bases. The CDR3: CSACTGFNSPLHF. The CDR3 coding sequence is TGCAGCGCTTGTACAGGATTTAATTCACCCCTCCACTTT. The full variable domain, in which reference TRBV29-1 and TRBJ1-6 provide the parts outside the CDR3, is SAVISQKPSRDICQRGTSLTIQCQVDSQVTMMFWYRQQPGQSLTLIATANQGSEATYESGFVIDKFPISRPNLTFSTLTVSNMSPEDSSIYLCSACTGFNSPLHFGNGTRLTVT.

V usage is TRBV20-1 and J usage is TRBJ1-2, with D unclear. CDR1 is DFQATT and CDR2 is SNEGSKA in the germline V gene (reference sequence). V was clipped by 3 bases and J by 6 bases, with 26 bases between them. This CDR3 contains 17 residues. The CDR3 DNA reads as TGCAGTGCTAGGCGACACGACCGCCCACAAACCGTAGATGGCTACACCTTC. Encoded protein: CSARRHDRPQTVDGYTF.

The table lists this clonotype with many counts. The chain has TRBV7-8 and TRBJ2-7; 8 bases line up with TRBD2. The germline gives CDR1 SGHVS, CDR2 FQNEAQ. Trimming took 6 bases from V and 3 from J; bases not matched to a gene: 4. The CDR3 runs 13 residues. For the CDR3, the DNA is TGTGCCAGCAGTAAAGGGACTAGCTACGAGCAGTACTTC. It is translated as CASSKGTSYEQYF.

This clonotype occurred a few times. This chain connects TRBV2 to TRBJ2-5; D uncertain. CDR3 length equals 10 residues. V lost 7 bases and J 1 base, leaving 1 base between the germline ends. Germline CDR1 and CDR2: SNHLY and FYNNEI. The CDR3 here is CASTQETQYF. The CDR3 DNA reads TGTGCCAGCACCCAAGAGACCCAGTACTTC.

The chain couples TRBV11-2 to TRBJ2-6, with 10 bases fitting TRBD1. The length of the CDR3 is 19 residues. The ends lost 5 bases at V and 2 bases at J; junction bases unmatched: 12. CDR1 is SGHAT and CDR2 is FQNNGV in the germline V gene. The CDR3 spells CASSPSWTGGEPGANVLTF. The CDR3 bases are TGTGCCAGCAGCCCTTCCTGGACAGGGGGTGAACCTGGGGCCAACGTCCTGACTTTC.